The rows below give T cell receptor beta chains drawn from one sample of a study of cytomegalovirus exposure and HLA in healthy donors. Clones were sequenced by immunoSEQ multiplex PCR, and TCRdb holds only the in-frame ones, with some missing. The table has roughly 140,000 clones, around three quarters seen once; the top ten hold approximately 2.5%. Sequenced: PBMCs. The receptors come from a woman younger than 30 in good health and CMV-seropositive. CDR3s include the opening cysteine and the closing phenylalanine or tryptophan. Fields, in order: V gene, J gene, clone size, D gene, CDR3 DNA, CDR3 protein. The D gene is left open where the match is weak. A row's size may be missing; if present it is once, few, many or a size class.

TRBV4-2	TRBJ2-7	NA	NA	TGTGCCAGCAGCCAAGAAGCCCCCTCCTACGAGCAGTACTTC	CASSQEAPSYEQYF
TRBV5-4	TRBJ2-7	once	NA	TGTGCCAGCAGCTTAGGGACTTTGCGGGAGCAGTACTTC	CASSLGTLREQYF
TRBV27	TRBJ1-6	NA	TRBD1	TGTGCCAGCAGTTTATCAGACAGGGGCGCCTATAATTCACCCCTCCACTTT	CASSLSDRGAYNSPLHF
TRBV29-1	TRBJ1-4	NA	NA	TGCAGCGCAGGTTTTCCCGGCGATGAAAAACTGTTTTTT	CSAGFPGDEKLFF
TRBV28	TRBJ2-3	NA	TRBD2	TGTGCCAGCAGATTACTAGCGGGGGGCGGGGGGGATACGCAGTATTTT	CASRLLAGGGGDTQYF
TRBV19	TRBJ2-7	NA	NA	TGTGCCAGTTCTGGTCTAGGGGCTTCTCGGGACGAGCAGTACTTC	CASSGLGASRDEQYF
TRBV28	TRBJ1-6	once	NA	TGTGCCAGCATCCTTGGGGGGTTCCCTGGATCACCCCTCCACTTT	CASILGGFPGSPLHF
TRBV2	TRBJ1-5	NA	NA	TGTGCCAGCAGTGAGCGCCAGGGTATCCAGCCCCAGCATTTT	CASSERQGIQPQHF
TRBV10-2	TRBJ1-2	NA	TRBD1	TGCGCCAGCAGTGAGCTCCAGGGGGCATATGGCTACACCTTC	CASSELQGAYGYTF
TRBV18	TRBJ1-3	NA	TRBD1	TGTGCCAGCTCACCACCGGGACAGACCCGAAACACCATATATTTT	CASSPPGQTRNTIYF
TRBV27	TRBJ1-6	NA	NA	TGTGCCAGCAGTTTATCTCTGACTGGGGGCTCACCCCTCCACTTT	CASSLSLTGGSPLHF
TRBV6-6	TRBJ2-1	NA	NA	TGTGCCAGCAGATCGACAGGAATAACTTTTAATGAGCAGTTCTTC	CASRSTGITFNEQFF
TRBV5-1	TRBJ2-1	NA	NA	TGCGCCAGCAGCTTGGACCAGGGTAGGGCCTACAATGAGCAGTTCTTC	CASSLDQGRAYNEQFF
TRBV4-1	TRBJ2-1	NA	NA	TGCGCCAGCAGCTCGCCCCGGGGGTATGAGCAGTTCTTC	CASSSPRGYEQFF
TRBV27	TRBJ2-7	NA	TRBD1	TGTGCCAGCAGTTTATCCCACAGGGGAGTCTACGAGCAGTACTTC	CASSLSHRGVYEQYF
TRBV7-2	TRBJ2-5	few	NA	TGTGCCAGCAGCTCCTTTCCTCGGGGCGTGAGGGGGGAGACCCAGTACTTC	CASSSFPRGVRGETQYF
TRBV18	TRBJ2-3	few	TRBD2	TGTGCCAGCTCACCCTGGAGTAGCGGGGAGAGGAATACGCAGTATTTT	CASSPWSSGERNTQYF
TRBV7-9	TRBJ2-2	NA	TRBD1	TGTGCCAGCCATGGTCAGGGGGCGCGGAACACCGGGGAGCTGTTTTTT	CASHGQGARNTGELFF
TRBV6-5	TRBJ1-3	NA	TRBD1	TGTGCCAGCAGTTACACCCGGACAGGGGGAAACACCATATATTTT	CASSYTRTGGNTIYF
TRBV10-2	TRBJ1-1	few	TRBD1	TGCGCCAGCAGCGCGGACAGGCGAAACACTGAAGCTTTCTTT	CASSADRRNTEAFF
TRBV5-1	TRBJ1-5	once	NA	TGCGCCAGCAGCAAGGACAGCTATAGCAATCAGCCCCAGCATTTT	CASSKDSYSNQPQHF
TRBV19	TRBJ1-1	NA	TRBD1	TGTGCCAGTAGTATCGGAGGGGGCCACACTGAAGCTTTCTTT	CASSIGGGHTEAFF
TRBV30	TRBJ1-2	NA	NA	TGTGCCTGGAACGTCAGACAACCCGCCTATGGCTACACCTTC	CAWNVRQPAYGYTF
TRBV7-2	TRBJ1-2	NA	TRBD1	TGTGCCAGCAGCTTAGATGCGACAGGGACTAACTATGGCTACACCTTC	CASSLDATGTNYGYTF
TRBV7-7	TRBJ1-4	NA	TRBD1	TGTGCCAGCAGCTTAGGACAGGGGACAGTTAATGAAAAACTGTTTTTT	CASSLGQGTVNEKLFF
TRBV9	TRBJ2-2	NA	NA	TGTGCCAGCAGCACCCAAGACTATAACACCGGGGAGCTGTTTTTT	CASSTQDYNTGELFF
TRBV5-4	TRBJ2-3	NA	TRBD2	TGTGCCAGCAGCCCCCGCCTGCAGCGGGGTGGGGATACGCAGTATTTT	CASSPRLQRGGDTQYF
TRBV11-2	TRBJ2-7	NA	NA	TGTGCCAGCAGCCGCAGGGAATCCTACGAGCAGTACTTC	CASSRRESYEQYF
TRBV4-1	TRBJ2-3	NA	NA	TGCGCCAGCAGCCAAGATTGGGGCCGTGATACGCAGTATTTT	CASSQDWGRDTQYF
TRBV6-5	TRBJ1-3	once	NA	TGTGCCAGCAGTTACTCGAGGGCAGTCACTGGAAACACCATATATTTT	CASSYSRAVTGNTIYF
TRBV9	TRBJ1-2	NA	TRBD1	TGTGCCAGCAGCGCTTCGGGACAGGGGGGCTATGGCTACACCTTC	CASSASGQGGYGYTF
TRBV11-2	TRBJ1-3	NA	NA	TGTGCCAGCACCGAACCCAACCAGAGGTCTGGAAACACCATATATTTT	CASTEPNQRSGNTIYF
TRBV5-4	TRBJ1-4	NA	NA	TGTGCCAGCAGTTTACAGGGAAGCGGTGAAAAACTGTTTTTT	CASSLQGSGEKLFF
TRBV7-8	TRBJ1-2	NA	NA	TGTGCCAGCAGCTTAGGACAGGCGGCCTATGGCTACACCTTC	CASSLGQAAYGYTF
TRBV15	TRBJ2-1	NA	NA	TGTGCCACCAGCAGAGACGGGGGGCTGTACAATGAGCAGTTCTTC	CATSRDGGLYNEQFF
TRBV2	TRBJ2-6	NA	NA	TGTGCCAGCAGTGATTTACACTCTGGGGCCAACGTCCTGACTTTC	CASSDLHSGANVLTF
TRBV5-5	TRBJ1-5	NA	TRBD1	TGTGCCAGCAGCTTGGGAGGGACAGGGGGTCAGCCCCAGCATTTT	CASSLGGTGGQPQHF
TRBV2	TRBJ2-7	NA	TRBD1	TGTGCCAGCAGAAAAGACAGGGGGCCCGGCGAGCAGTACTTC	CASRKDRGPGEQYF
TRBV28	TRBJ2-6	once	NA	TGTGCCAGCAGTTTTCTGTCCTCTGGGGCCAACGTCCTGACTTTC	CASSFLSSGANVLTF
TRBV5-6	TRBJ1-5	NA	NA	TGTGCCAGCAGCTGGAGGAGTTCTTGGCAGCCCCAGCATTTT	CASSWRSSWQPQHF
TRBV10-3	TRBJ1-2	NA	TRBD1	TGTGCCATCAGTGAGTCGGACAGGGGAGACTCTAACTATGGCTACACCTTC	CAISESDRGDSNYGYTF
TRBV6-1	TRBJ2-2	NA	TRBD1	TGTGCCTACAGGGGGGTCGACACCGGGGAGCTGTTTTTT	CAYRGVDTGELFF
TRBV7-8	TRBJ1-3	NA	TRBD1	TGTGCCAGCAGCTTAGCGGTGACAGGGTCTGGAAACACCATATATTTT	CASSLAVTGSGNTIYF
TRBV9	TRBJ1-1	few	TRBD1	TGTGCCAGCAGCGACCCGGGACAGAGCAACACTGAAGCTTTCTTT	CASSDPGQSNTEAFF
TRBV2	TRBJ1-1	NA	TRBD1	TGTGCCAGCCTTGACAGGGGGCGAAAAGGCACTGAAGCTTTCTTT	CASLDRGRKGTEAFF
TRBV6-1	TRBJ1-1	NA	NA	TGTGCCAGCAGTGCCCGAGACGGGGGGCTGTCTCGGGGTGAAGCTTTCTTT	CASSARDGGLSRGEAFF
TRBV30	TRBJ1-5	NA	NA	TGTGCCTGGAGTGTAGGGGGACATGGATATCAGCCCCAGCATTTT	CAWSVGGHGYQPQHF